A selection of T cell receptor beta chains follows, all from one sample in a study of follicular helper T cells after annual influenza vaccination. Data came from immunoSEQ multiplex PCR; TCRdb stores just in-frame clones and leaves some out. The profile covers 9,000 or so clones, with about 82% appearing a single time and about 1.5% taken by the ten largest. The material sequenced was CXCR5+ CD38- circulating T follicular helper cells from blood, taken on the day of influenza vaccination. The receptors here all came from an adult who received the influenza vaccine. Each CDR3 is given with its conserved first and last residue. D genes are given only for firm matches. A clone size is listed for some rows: how often the clone was seen (once, few, many), or a class if it is expanded.

NA	NA	TRBJ1-1	TRBV28	TGTGCCCTATCAGGGAGTGGGGTTAGTACTGAAGCTTTCTTT	CALSGSGVSTEAFF
NA	TRBD1	TRBJ1-4	TRBV6-1	TGTGCCAGCCATGGGACAGGCCTTGAAAAACTGTTTTTT	CASHGTGLEKLFF
NA	NA	TRBJ1-1	TRBV19	TGTGCCACGGACCGGGCCGCGGGAACATCTGGCGCTGAAGCTTTCTTT	CATDRAAGTSGAEAFF
NA	TRBD1	TRBJ1-2	TRBV2	TGTGCCAGCAGTGTCGGGACAGGCACGTCGTATGGCTACACCTTC	CASSVGTGTSYGYTF
NA	NA	TRBJ1-1	TRBV6-1	TGTGCCAGCAGTGAGGACACCTCCCGAATAGGGACTGAAGCTTTCTTT	CASSEDTSRIGTEAFF
NA	NA	TRBJ1-1	TRBV2	TGTGCCAGCAAAAAACAGGGGAACACTGAAGCTTTCTTT	CASKKQGNTEAFF
NA	TRBD2	TRBJ2-1	TRBV9	TGTGCCAGCAGCCCTAGCGGGACGACAATCAATGAGCAGTTCTTC	CASSPSGTTINEQFF
NA	NA	TRBJ1-5	TRBV10-2	TGCGCCAGCAGTGAGGGGGCTAATCAGCCCCAGCATTTT	CASSEGANQPQHF
NA	NA	TRBJ1-5	TRBV6-1	TGTGCCAGCAGCCCCCGGGACAATTCAGATCAGCCCCAGCATTTT	CASSPRDNSDQPQHF
NA	NA	TRBJ1-5	TRBV6-5	TGTGCCAGCCGCTCCGGGATCCAGAATCAGCCCCAGCATTTT	CASRSGIQNQPQHF
NA	TRBD1	TRBJ1-2	TRBV4-2	TGTGCCAGCAGCCAATGGGACAGGGGTGGCTACACCTTC	CASSQWDRGGYTF
NA	NA	TRBJ1-4	TRBV6-5	TGTGCCAGCAGTCCTAGGGGGGATAGAGGGGAAAAACTGTTTTTT	CASSPRGDRGEKLFF
NA	NA	TRBJ2-7	TRBV18	TGTGCCAGCTCACCACCCCTAGGCGGATCCTCTTCATACGAGCAGTACTTC	CASSPPLGGSSSYEQYF
NA	NA	TRBJ2-7	TRBV28	TGTGCCAGCAGCCCTATGGGAGCCCGGGGAGGCTACGAGCAGTACTTC	CASSPMGARGGYEQYF
NA	TRBD2	TRBJ2-2	TRBV28	TGTGCCAGCAGGCCAGGGCCTAGCGGGAGTAACACCGGGGAGCTGTTTTTT	CASRPGPSGSNTGELFF
few	NA	TRBJ2-7	TRBV2	TGTGCCAGCAGTGGAGGGCGTGAAGAGCAGTACTTC	CASSGGREEQYF
NA	NA	TRBJ1-1	TRBV2	TGTGCCAGCGGGGGACAACACACTGAAGCTTTCTTT	CASGGQHTEAFF
NA	NA	TRBJ1-3	TRBV4-1	TGCGCCAGCAGCCAATCGGGGCGGACACCCTCTGGAAACACCATATATTTT	CASSQSGRTPSGNTIYF
NA	NA	TRBJ2-7	TRBV11-2	TGTGCCAGCAGCTTTTCGGACGGTTCCTACGAGCAGTACTTC	CASSFSDGSYEQYF
NA	TRBD1	TRBJ2-5	TRBV28	TGTGCCAGCAGAGAGACAGGGGACGCGCAGTACTTC	CASRETGDAQYF
NA	NA	TRBJ1-1	TRBV10-3	TGTGCCATCAGTGAGTTTTCAGATATAACTGAAGCTTTCTTT	CAISEFSDITEAFF
NA	NA	TRBJ2-3	TRBV6-1	TGTGCCAGCGCCGGAGGGGGAAACACAGATACGCAGTATTTT	CASAGGGNTDTQYF
NA	NA	TRBJ1-1	TRBV2	TGTGCCAGCACCATCCGCCCACAGGGTATGAACACTGAAGCTTTCTTT	CASTIRPQGMNTEAFF
few	TRBD2	TRBJ2-3	TRBV19	TGTGCCAGTAGTCTTCCTGTGAGCGGGAAAGATACGCAGTATTTT	CASSLPVSGKDTQYF
NA	TRBD1	TRBJ1-5	TRBV2	TGTGCCAGCACCCGGGACAGGGAAAATCAGCCCCAGCATTTT	CASTRDRENQPQHF
NA	NA	TRBJ2-1	TRBV6-1	TGTGCCAGCAGCCGGGGGATATATGAGCAGTTCTTC	CASSRGIYEQFF
NA	NA	TRBJ2-7	TRBV5-5	TGTGCCAGCAGCGTAGGGGACTCTACCTACGAGCAGTACTTC	CASSVGDSTYEQYF
NA	TRBD1	TRBJ2-3	TRBV7-8	TGTGCCAGCAACCTGGAACGACAGGGTACAGATACGCAGTATTTT	CASNLERQGTDTQYF
NA	NA	TRBJ2-2	TRBV4-2	TGTGCCAGCAGCCAAGACCCGGGAAACACCGGGGAGCTGTTTTTT	CASSQDPGNTGELFF
NA	TRBD2	TRBJ2-1	TRBV5-1	TGCGCCAGCAGCTTCCAGACTAGCGGGGGTTACAATGAGCAGTTCTTC	CASSFQTSGGYNEQFF
NA	TRBD1	TRBJ1-5	TRBV30	TGTGCCTGGAGTCACCGGGACAGGTTTAATCAGCCCCAGCATTTT	CAWSHRDRFNQPQHF
NA	TRBD1	TRBJ1-2	TRBV10-3	TGTGCCATCAGTGGCTCGACAGGGGGAACTAACTATGGCTACACCTTC	CAISGSTGGTNYGYTF
NA	TRBD2	TRBJ2-1	TRBV6-5	TGTGCCAGCAGCCGCGGGACTAGGGGGAGCAATGAGCAGTTCTTC	CASSRGTRGSNEQFF
once	NA	TRBJ1-1	TRBV28	TGTGCCAGCCCCCCCGGCGCAGGAAAGAACACTGAAGCTTTCTTT	CASPPGAGKNTEAFF
NA	NA	TRBJ1-1	TRBV27	TGTGCCAGCAGTTTATCTGGTTCCAGGGCCGCTGAAGCTTTCTTT	CASSLSGSRAAEAFF
NA	NA	TRBJ1-2	TRBV29-1	TGCAGCGTTGAAGAGTACTATGGCTACACCTTC	CSVEEYYGYTF
NA	NA	TRBJ1-5	TRBV12-5	TGTGCTAGTGGAAAGGACGGGGATCAGCCCCAGCATTTT	CASGKDGDQPQHF
few	TRBD2	TRBJ2-7	TRBV2	TGTGCCAGCGGGAGCGGGACCTCCTACGAGCAGTACTTC	CASGSGTSYEQYF
few	TRBD1	TRBJ1-2	TRBV2	TGTGCCAGCAGTACGGGACAGGGAGGAGCAGGCTACACCTTC	CASSTGQGGAGYTF
NA	NA	TRBJ2-7	TRBV27	TGTGCCAGCAGTTTTCCGAGAGATACCTCGACTTGCGAGCAGTACTTC	CASSFPRDTSTCEQYF
few	TRBD2	TRBJ2-1	TRBV19	TGTGCCAGTAGTATAGCAGGAGCGGGAGTACCTTATGAGCAGTTCTTC	CASSIAGAGVPYEQFF